These 28 T cell receptor beta chains were all obtained from the same sample, sequenced in a study of radiation and T cells in renal cell carcinoma. The treatment is: 15 Gy SBRT to primary tumor, nephrectomy 4 weeks later. The repertoire was sequenced with immunoSEQ multiplex PCR; TCRdb's copy has only in-frame clones and lacks some. The sample consists of about 13,000 clones, about 33% of them appearing once. Sample: tumor tissue, taken from a patient whose treatment included radiotherapy and nephrectomy. The source is a man in his fifties or sixties with renal cell carcinoma.

The CDR3 protein is CASSVQSMTEAFF. CDR3 nucleotide sequence: TGCGCCAGCAGCGTCCAATCGATGACTGAAGCTTTCTTT. The chain joins TRBV5-1 to TRBJ1-1; no reliable D call. Germline V gene sequence: CDR1 SGHRS, CDR2 YFSETQ. The CDR3 runs to 13 residues. With 4 bases removed from V and 5 bases from J, the gap between germline ends came to 12 bases.

This clone was seen only once. The genes are TRBV30 and TRBJ2-6, with D perhaps TRBD2 (5 bases). The CDR3 spans 14 residues. Trimming shortened V by 3 bases and J by 4 bases, and 10 bases separated the two germline ends. The germline CDR1 and CDR2 sequences are GTSNPN and SVGIG (reference sequence). The DNA of the CDR3 is TGTGCCTGGAGGAGAGGGAGCGGGGCCAACGTCCTGACTTTC. Translating gives CAWRRGSGANVLTF.

Only a few counts were recorded for this clone. The gene calls are TRBV5-1 and TRBJ1-3; D remains ambiguous. This CDR3 has 15 amino acids. The germline V gene encodes CDR1 SGHRS and CDR2 YFSETQ. The V and J ends lost 5 bases and 0 bases respectively, with 12 bases between them. CDR3 sequence reads: CASRSGPDSGNTIYF. The CDR3 nucleotides are TGCGCCAGCAGATCCGGGCCCGACTCTGGAAACACCATATATTTT.

This chain uses TRBV7-8 with TRBJ2-7, with 12 bases fitting TRBD2. This CDR3 region has 17 residues. The V segment lost 0 bases and the J segment 3 bases; nucleotides outside the gene matches: 6. Germline V lookup: CDR1 SGHVS, CDR2 FQNEAQ. CDR3: CASSLAQGTSGYYEQYV. CDR3 nucleotide sequence: TGTGCCAGCAGCTTAGCGCAAGGGACTAGCGGGTACTACGAGCAGTACGTC.

This chain uses TRBV29-1 with TRBJ2-1; 10 nucleotides line up with TRBD2. Germline V gene data show CDR1 as SQVTM and CDR2 as ANQGSEA. The CDR3 is 15 amino acids. Trimming took 2 bases from V and 8 from J; bases not matched to a gene: 9. The CDR3 loop is CSVERSGRAGDEQFF. In nucleotides, the CDR3 is TGCAGCGTTGAAAGAAGCGGGAGGGCGGGAGATGAGCAGTTCTTC.

In DNA form, the CDR3 reads TGTGCCAGCAGCGTAGGTCCCTCCGGGAGGGGGACAGATACGCAGTATTTT. This codes for CASSVGPSGRGTDTQYF. The chain couples TRBV9 to TRBJ2-3, with TRBD2 identical over 8 bases. After removal of 0 bases from V and 3 bases from J, the junction contained 9 bases not matched to a gene. This CDR3 is 17 amino acids long. CDR1 SGDLS and CDR2 YYNGEE come from the germline V gene.

This clone has only a few counts. The rearrangement links TRBV5-1 to TRBJ2-7; D possibly corresponds to TRBD2 (5 bases). V dropped 7 bases and J dropped 6 bases, with 17 bases sitting between them. The CDR3 has 13 residues. CDR1 is SGHRS and CDR2 is YFSETQ in the germline V gene. CDR3 amino acids: CASSAGKYGEQYF. In DNA, the CDR3 is TGCGCCAGCTCGGCGGGTAAATACGGCGAGCAGTACTTC.

J is TRBJ2-7 and V is TRBV5-5; 8 nucleotides match TRBD1. In germline, CDR1 is SGHKS, CDR2 YYEKEE (reference sequence). The trim removed 5 bases at V and 2 bases at J, leaving 15 bases unmatched. CDR3 length equals 17 residues. DNA for the CDR3: TGTGCCAGCAGGCAACAGGGGGAAAGGCTTTTAACCTACGAGCAGTACGTC. Translated, it gives CASRQQGERLLTYEQYV.

This rearrangement joins TRBV30 to TRBJ2-7; 7 positions agree with TRBD1. Looked up from germline, CDR1 is GTSNPN and CDR2 is SVGIG (reference sequence). After removal of 0 bases from V and 1 base from J, the junction contained 3 bases not matched to a gene. CDR3 size: 14 residues. The CDR3, as DNA: TGTGCCTGGAGTGTAGGGGGCGGGTCCTACGAGCAGTACTTC. Amino acid sequence: CAWSVGGGSYEQYF.

In this sample, this clone turned up a few times. This chain joins TRBV2 and TRBJ2-1, with TRBD2 matching 10 bases. Per the germline V gene, CDR1 is SNHLY and CDR2 is FYNNEI. This CDR3 comprises 15 residues. V trimming: 1 base; J trimming: 4 bases; junction bases outside the gene matches: 1. In DNA form, the CDR3 reads TGTGCCAGCAGTGAAGGGACTAGCGGTTACAATGAGCAGTTCTTC. It codes for CASSEGTSGYNEQFF. The full variable domain, with the rest looked up from reference TRBV2 and TRBJ2-1, is EPEVTQTPSHQVTQMGQEVILRCVPISNHLYFYWYRQILGQKVEFLVSFYNNEISEKSEIFDDQFSVERPDGSNFTLKIRSTKLEDSAMYFCASSEGTSGYNEQFFGPGTRLTVL.

CDR3 protein: CASSKGPEAPLHF. As DNA, the CDR3 is TGTGCCAGCAGCAAGGGACCGGAGGCACCCCTCCACTTT. This rearrangement joins TRBV7-2 to TRBJ1-6; a possible D gene is TRBD1 (5 bases). This CDR3 has 13 amino acids. The V end was cut by 5 bases, the J end by 11 bases, with 13 bases between. The germline gives CDR1 SGHTA, CDR2 FQGNSA. Full variable domain (remainder filled in from reference TRBV7-2 and TRBJ1-6): GAGVSQSPSNKVTEKGKDVELRCDPISGHTALYWYRQSLGQGLEFLIYFQGNSAPDKSGLPSDRFSAERTGGSVSTLTIQRTQQEDSAVYLCASSKGPEAPLHFGNGTRLTVT.

In this sample, this clone turned up a few times. Since no conserved phenylalanine or tryptophan closes the CDR3, a read error is the likely cause. Because the CDR3's place on the DNA is in doubt, the DNA is left out and the CDR3 is given as listed by TCRdb. The chain recombines TRBV29-1 with TRBJ2-7; the table names TRBD1, a call not compared with the DNA. The CDR3 totals 11 residues, both ends included. Germline CDR1 SQVTM, CDR2 ANQGSEA. The CDR3 here is CSVEEGTGVRL.

A word on this clone: This specimen includes other DNA sequences encoding the same CDR3. This chain uses TRBV6-5 with TRBJ1-2; the D gene is possibly TRBD1 (5 bases). Germline V gives CDR1 MNHEY, CDR2 SVGAGI. There are 13 residues in the CDR3. Deletions cut 0 bases from V and 6 bases from J, with 8 bases between. The CDR3 sequence is CASSYSRGDGYTF. CDR3 bases: TGTGCCAGCAGTTACTCGAGGGGCGATGGCTACACCTTC.

The gene calls are TRBV9 and TRBJ2-5; 7 nucleotides match TRBD2. The CDR3 is made up of 14 amino acids. V lost 7 bases and J lost 1; bases outside the gene matches: 7. Germline V gene sequence: CDR1 SGDLS, CDR2 YYNGEE. DNA of the CDR3: TGTGCCAGCGGCGGCGGGGGAAGCCAAGAGACCCAGTACTTC. The encoded protein is CASGGGGSQETQYF.

The chain is built from TRBV7-8 and TRBJ1-5, with 9 bases fitting TRBD1. Germline V gives CDR1 SGHVS, CDR2 FQNEAQ. V lost 5 bases, J lost 7 bases, and 6 bases stayed unmatched. The CDR3 is 14 amino acids. The CDR3 spells CASSLGTGLQPQHF. DNA of the CDR3: TGTGCCAGCAGCCTCGGGACAGGGCTACAGCCCCAGCATTTT.

Remarks on this clone: This specimen includes other DNA sequences encoding the same CDR3. V and J are TRBV5-1 and TRBJ2-7; D is perhaps TRBD1 or TRBD2 (5 bases each). Per the germline V gene, CDR1 is SGHRS and CDR2 is YFSETQ. The CDR3 runs to 13 residues. V was trimmed by 0 bases and J by 4 bases, leaving 8 bases between them. DNA for the CDR3: TGCGCCAGCAGCTTGGCCTGGGGGTACGAGCAGTACGTC. Residues: CASSLAWGYEQYV.

This CDR3 reads CASSSRVDSVRRETQYF. DNA of the CDR3: TGTGCCAGCAGTTCAAGGGTAGACAGTGTTAGACGGGAGACCCAGTACTTC. The chain uses TRBV27 and TRBJ2-5; tentatively, D is TRBD1 (5 bases). The CDR3 spans 17 residues. V was trimmed by 4 bases and J by 5 bases, leaving 23 bases between them. Germline V lookup: CDR1 MNHEY, CDR2 SMNVEV (reference sequence).

In its sample, this clone was seen a few times. The V gene is TRBV29-1, the J gene TRBJ2-1; 9 bases fit TRBD2. V trimming: 3 bases; J trimming: 8 bases; junction bases outside the gene matches: 2. CDR1 SQVTM and CDR2 ANQGSEA come from the germline V gene. This CDR3 is built from 12 residues. This CDR3 reads CSVELAGYEQFF. The CDR3 coding sequence is TGCAGCGTTGAGCTAGCGGGATATGAGCAGTTCTTC.

This clone has only a few counts. The chain has TRBV9 and TRBJ1-2, with 7 nucleotides matching TRBD1. The CDR3 loop spans 12 amino acids. Per germline, CDR1 SGDLS and CDR2 YYNGEE. V lost 3 bases, J lost 8 bases, and 4 bases stayed unmatched. The CDR3 reads CASSALQGGYTF. The DNA of the CDR3 is TGTGCCAGCAGCGCCCTACAGGGGGGCTACACCTTC.

This chain joins TRBV5-1 and TRBJ1-1; D ambiguous. Trimming removed 4 bases from V and 4 bases from J, with 14 bases in between. The CDR3 has 14 residues. Germline assignment: CDR1 SGHRS and CDR2 YFSETQ. CDR3 bases: TGCGCCAGCAGCCTCACGGGGAGAGGCACTGAAGCTTTCTTT. Amino acids: CASSLTGRGTEAFF.

The chain carries TRBV30 and TRBJ2-3; 10 nucleotides align to TRBD2. Germline values: CDR1 GTSNPN, CDR2 SVGIG (reference sequence). Trimming at V came to 0 bases and at J to 7 bases, leaving 13 bases not matched to a gene. This CDR3 is built from 17 residues. In DNA form, the CDR3 reads TGTGCCTGGAGTGTACATCTCGAGCGGGAGGGCCTTTATACGCAGTATTTT. Amino acids: CAWSVHLEREGLYTQYF.

This clone was detected ten times or more. The germline gene is not matched at one end of the junction; a read error may be the cause. The chain employs TRBV6-4 and TRBJ1-2; 9 nucleotides line up with TRBD1. Looked up from germline, CDR1 is MRHNA and CDR2 is SNTAGT. The CDR3 runs to 15 residues. The CDR3 loop is CASSDSPIGTGRRIF. DNA of the CDR3: TGTGCCAGCAGTGACTCTCCGATTGGGACAGGGAGGAGAATCTTC.

The chain recombines TRBV4-3 with TRBJ2-3; 9 nucleotides align to TRBD2. V gave up 0 bases and J gave up 10 bases; unmatched junction bases: 5. Germline lookup yields CDR1 LGHNA and CDR2 YSLEER. This CDR3 has 14 amino acids. The CDR3 reads CASSQDGTSIPQYF. For the CDR3, the DNA is TGCGCCAGCAGCCAAGATGGGACTAGCATCCCGCAGTATTTT.

This clone was seen a few times. This chain connects TRBV7-9 to TRBJ1-2; no reliable D call. Trimming removed 5 bases from V and 1 base from J, with 11 bases in between. Germline CDR1 and CDR2: SEHNR and FQNEAQ (reference sequence). This CDR3 contains 14 residues. The CDR3 DNA reads TGTGCCAGCAGCGAGCTCGGGGATAACTATGGCTACACCTTC. It is translated as CASSELGDNYGYTF.

The chain joins TRBV4-3 to TRBJ2-3; no reliable D call. V was cut by 0 bases and J by 4 bases, with 20 bases left in between. CDR3 length: 18 residues. Germline V gene data show CDR1 as LGHNA and CDR2 as YSLEER. The chain's CDR3 is CASSQDPTGDAYADTQYF. CDR3 in DNA: TGCGCCAGCAGCCAAGACCCCACCGGAGATGCATACGCAGATACGCAGTATTTT.

In its sample, this clone ranks as large (0.1 to 1%). The chain links TRBV19 to TRBJ1-5; possibly TRBD1 for D (6 bases). Trimming removed 5 bases at V and 4 bases at J, with 15 bases between. CDR1 and CDR2 (germline): LNHDA, SQIVND (reference sequence). The CDR3 has 15 amino acids. The CDR3 reads CASSPTQGWNQPQHF. CDR3 DNA: TGTGCCAGTAGTCCCACGCAGGGGTGGAATCAGCCCCAGCATTTT.

This sequence joins TRBV10-2 and TRBJ2-7; D is possibly TRBD1 (5 bases). This CDR3 contains 12 residues. Germline lookup yields CDR1 WSHSY and CDR2 SAAADI. V was cut by 8 bases and J by 2 bases, with 10 bases left in between. In nucleotides, the CDR3 is TGCGCCAGCGGGTCAGGGACCTACGAGCAGTACTTC. Translation gives CASGSGTYEQYF.

This chain connects TRBV7-8 to TRBJ2-7, with TRBD1 matching over 7 bases. In germline, CDR1 is SGHVS, CDR2 FQNEAQ. J was trimmed by 3 bases and V by 5 bases; bases with no gene match: 4. This CDR3 is 13 amino acids long. The CDR3 loop reads CASSHGDSYEQYF. The CDR3 DNA follows: TGTGCCAGCAGCCACGGGGACAGCTACGAGCAGTACTTC.